This TCR beta chain originates from a study of CD8 T cell repertoires and HIV-1 epitope variants. On the study more broadly: Each of Twenty-five Gag and Nef epitope peptides stimulated a separate culture.

A word on this clone: Antigen: not known.

On the immunoSEQ platform, TCR beta CDR3s were sequenced at survey depth. Produced via immunoSEQ multiplex PCR; TCRdb's table is partial and in-frame only. The repertoire consists of over 4,000 clones, with 60% to 75% occurring once and the leading ten covering 43%. V was clipped by 2 bases and J by 0 bases; unmatched bases: 7. Per germline, CDR1 MNHEY and CDR2 SMNVEV (reference sequence). This CDR3 has 17 residues. The clonotype was recovered from a male donor with HIV. The chain has TRBV27 and TRBJ2-3; 8 bases agree with TRBD2. Input material: cultured CD8+ T cells derived from PBMCs. The CDR3 sequence: CASSLLTSSGSTDTQYF. In DNA, the CDR3 is TGTGCCAGCAGTTTACTCACCTCTAGCGGGAGCACAGATACGCAGTATTTT.